This T cell receptor (beta chain) was sequenced in a study of blood T cells in healthy people across ages (dated by TCRdb to between 2014 and 2017). As for the study more broadly: In model experiments, template switching captured about one uniquely barcoded TCR beta cDNA molecule for every two T cells. To track age-related changes in TCR beta repertoire diversity, the study relied on deep sequencing normalized with unique cDNA molecular identifiers. Four age groups were formed from the donors: young (average approximately 15 years), middle-aged (approximately 40), aged (62) and long-lived (around 82). To avoid experimental bias, donors of different ages were randomly spread across the sequencing lanes. Two additional independent replicas of 1 million unique cDNA reads from the same blood draw were analyzed for two donors (one aged 18 to 30 and one aged 80 or older). Beyond this particular receptor, the publication reports: The long-lived group showed more naive CD4+ T cells, fewer expanded clones and increased TCR diversity than the aged group, suggesting age selection. Because donor CMV infection status was unknown, age-related changes in expanded clonotypes were potentially confounded. Observed TCR beta diversity per million T cells fell roughly linearly with age, and a significant reduction was already apparent by age approximately 41. Conclusive comparison of naive and antigen-experienced compartments was prevented by the profiling of bulk unsorted PBMCs. Total diversity estimates from one million sequenced T cells were considered lower bounds and underestimates. Observed TCR beta diversity correlated strongly with the percentage of naive T cells measured by flow cytometry.

As to this clonotype: The antigen it binds to is not known. One junction end disagrees with the germline gene, perhaps due to a read error.

CDR1 is given as DFQATT and CDR2 as SNEGSKA, both from the germline V gene (reference sequence). The CDR3 measures 12 amino acids from cysteine to phenylalanine. Solely the CDR3 DNA is kept, with 36 bases framed from the first base. The receptor library was made with 5' RACE. Sequencing used an Illumina HiSeq 2500. A second PCR of about 7 to 12 cycles was performed with a sample-barcoded 5' primer and a J-beta primer mix. Each TCR beta cDNA molecule received a unique molecular identifier from a template-switch 5' adaptor carrying 12 random nucleotides. Each sample yielded at least 3 million CDR3-containing paired-end reads. First-strand cDNA synthesis was performed from all RNA using the Mint cDNA synthesis kit, with priming by a TRBC-specific oligonucleotide. All cDNA was treated with uracil-DNA glycosylase and then went through a first 18-cycle PCR with the universal primers M1SS and BC2_uni_R. In the original analysis: Each sample was normalized by randomly selecting 1 million high-quality reads, each carrying a distinct molecular identifier. Instead of being binned into consensus sequences, reads that shared molecular identifiers were thrown out. MiTCR, set to a Q25 quality threshold and the strictest error-elimination algorithm, was used for CDR3 identification, clonotype clustering and error correction. A nonparametric unseen species model with Euler transformation was used to estimate a lower bound on total TCR beta diversity. TCRdb ran its own pipeline on the public reads, namely fastp trimming at Q25 and MiXCR clone calling, and kept in-frame beta chains. Every CDR3 protein is listed once, alongside the most common genes and DNA of its rows. For this entry, the V and J calls and clone size follow TCRdb and not the study's own pipeline. The sample table holds roughly 570,000 distinct CDR3 sequences, of which 25% to 30% were seen once. The ten most abundant clones make up approximately 18% of the sample.

The approximately 41 donors, aged about 6 to 95 years, were systemically healthy Caucasian individuals from Russia. About 9.6 milliliters of peripheral blood were collected from each donor into EDTA-treated Vacutainer tubes. Ficoll-Paque density-gradient centrifugation was used to isolate PBMCs, with at least 7 million per sample. Trizol reagent was used to extract total RNA from the PBMCs, yielding at least 5 micrograms per sample. The percentages of naive CD45RAhigh/CD27high T cells were determined by flow cytometry on a PBMC aliquot from every donor. This receptor was identified in an older woman in good health. Sequenced: blood. The chain was built from TRBV20-1 and TRBJ2-7; the D gene assignment is ambiguous. The CDR3 here reads CSARDGRGRLHF. Here is the DNA: TGCAGTGCTAGAGATGGCCGCGGACGGTTGCACTTC.